The 26 T cell receptor beta chains below come from one sample, sequenced in a study of shared clonotypes between healthy human individuals. Only in-frame clones appear in the TCRdb table, and some are missing; sequencing was by immunoSEQ multiplex PCR. The sample lists about 2 million clones; about 95% were seen once. Positively selected for CCR7, the CD45RO-negative cells used as naive CD8 cells excluded terminally differentiated effector memory CD45RA+ cells. Sequencing was carried out using naive CD8+ T cells sorted from blood. The source of these receptors is a man aged 18 to 30 in good health.

This sequence joins TRBV27 and TRBJ2-1; D is undetermined. The germline V gene has CDR1 MNHEY and CDR2 SMNVEV (reference sequence). Trimming left V 2 bases short and J 3 bases short, with 8 bases between. This CDR3 comprises 14 residues. The CDR3 protein is CASSLGQSYNEQFF. The CDR3 DNA reads TGTGCCAGCAGTTTAGGCCAGAGCTACAATGAGCAGTTCTTC.

The V and J genes are TRBV6-4 and TRBJ2-1, with 9 bases lining up with TRBD2. The V gene end was trimmed by 4 bases and the J gene end by 5 bases; junction bases not matched to a gene: 12. Germline CDR1 MRHNA, CDR2 SNTAGT. The CDR3 contains 17 residues. For the CDR3, the DNA is TGTGCCAGCAGTGTACGACTAGCGGCTGTGCGGGACAATGAGCAGTTCTTC. This translates into CASSVRLAAVRDNEQFF.

The chain uses TRBV7-9 and TRBJ2-1; tentatively, D is TRBD2 (7 bases). This CDR3 region has 14 residues. The V gene lost 10 bases and the J gene lost 7 bases, with 20 bases spanning the gap. Germline V gives CDR1 SEHNR, CDR2 FQNEAQ (reference sequence). CDR3 DNA sequence: TGTGCCACGGGGGGCATCCAGCTATTGAATGAGCAGTTCTTC. Its translation: CATGGIQLLNEQFF.

The V and J genes are TRBV13 and TRBJ2-7; 9 bases are shared with TRBD1. This CDR3 contains 14 residues. From germline, CDR1 is PRHDT and CDR2 FYEKMQ (reference sequence). V lost 4 bases to trimming and J lost 6 bases; unmatched junction nucleotides: 7. CDR3 sequence: CASSSSGQGPEQYF. The DNA for the CDR3 is TGTGCCAGCAGCTCGTCGGGACAGGGACCCGAGCAGTACTTC.

This clone turned up a few times. The same CDR3 is also encoded by other DNA sequences in this sample. This sequence joins TRBV27 and TRBJ1-1; possible D gene TRBD1, 5 bases. This CDR3 is built from 13 residues. Trimming took 5 bases from V and 2 from J, leaving 9 bases between them. Germline CDR1 and CDR2: MNHEY and SMNVEV (reference sequence). CDR3 sequence reads: CASSLQENTEAFF. Written as DNA, the CDR3 is TGTGCCAGCAGTCTACAGGAAAACACTGAAGCTTTCTTT.

The chain combines TRBV2 with TRBJ2-1; tentative D call: TRBD1 (6 bases). The germline V gene encodes CDR1 SNHLY and CDR2 FYNNEI. Trimming cost V 7 bases and J 7 bases, with 17 bases left between them. This CDR3 comprises 14 residues. CDR3 amino acids: CASKAQGSYNEQFF. The CDR3 region has the DNA TGTGCCAGCAAAGCACAGGGATCTTATAATGAGCAGTTCTTC.

V and J are TRBV27 and TRBJ1-2, with TRBD1 matching over 7 bases. V trimming: 2 bases; J trimming: 8 bases; junction bases outside the gene matches: 14. The CDR3 is 16 amino acids. The germline V gene encodes CDR1 MNHEY and CDR2 SMNVEV (reference sequence). The CDR3 region is CASSLGPRQGRDGYTF. The DNA for the CDR3 is TGTGCCAGCAGTTTAGGGCCCAGACAGGGTCGGGACGGCTACACCTTC.

CDR3 residues: CATTWGPGSPEAFF. The CDR3 coding sequence is TGTGCCACGACCTGGGGTCCAGGGTCCCCCGAAGCTTTCTTT. The V call is TRBV11-1, the J call TRBJ1-1; a possible D gene is TRBD1 (5 bases). The V and J ends lost 10 bases and 8 bases respectively, with 23 bases between them. The CDR3 is 14 residues long. Germline CDR1 is SGHAT and CDR2 is FQDESV (reference sequence).

This chain joins TRBV28 and TRBJ1-6, with 7 nucleotides matching TRBD1. The germline V gene encodes CDR1 MDHEN and CDR2 SYDVKM. With V trimmed by 7 bases and J by 7 bases, 13 bases remained unmatched. The CDR3 runs to 16 residues. CDR3 sequence (DNA): TGTGCCAGCACCCCCCTGCGGGACAGTCTAAATTCACCCCTCCACTTT. Protein: CASTPLRDSLNSPLHF.

The rearrangement links TRBV19 to TRBJ2-6, with a possible D match to TRBD2 (6 bases). The CDR3 has 16 residues. The germline V gene has CDR1 LNHDA and CDR2 SQIVND (reference sequence). The ends were cut back, 6 bases at V and 1 base at J, with 13 bases in the middle. CDR3 DNA sequence: TGTGCCAGTAGGGCCCTGGCGGGGTCTGGGGCCAACGTCCTGACTTTC. Translating it yields CASRALAGSGANVLTF.

Concerning this clone itself: Other DNA sequences in this specimen translate into the identical CDR3. The chain links TRBV5-6 to TRBJ2-2; D is undetermined. This CDR3 has 12 amino acids. Between the trimmed V and J ends, which lost 4 bases and 6 bases, there was a span of 7 bases. The V gene's germline CDR1 is SGHDT and CDR2 YYEEEE. CDR3 DNA sequence: TGTGCCAGCAGCCTCGGGTCCGGGGAGCTGTTTTTT. It translates to CASSLGSGELFF.

CDR3 nucleotides: TGTGCCAGCGGCGTTTTCAAACACATGAACACTGAAGCTTTCTTT. It codes for CASGVFKHMNTEAFF. The J gene is TRBJ1-1, the V gene TRBV7-6, with D unresolved. V was trimmed by 8 bases and J by 0 bases, leaving 16 bases between them. Germline V gene data show CDR1 as SGHVS and CDR2 as FNYEAQ. The CDR3 consists of 15 residues.

The gene calls are TRBV9 and TRBJ2-2; D perhaps matches TRBD2 (7 bases). Trimming removed 4 bases at V and 7 bases at J, with 20 bases between. The CDR3 runs to 16 residues. Germline values: CDR1 SGDLS, CDR2 YYNGEE. The CDR3, as DNA: TGTGCCAGCAGCCCCCTGGACGGGGGGCAAGGCGGGGAGCTGTTTTTT. It specifies CASSPLDGGQGGELFF.

The J gene is TRBJ1-6, the V gene TRBV21-1. TRBV21-1 is classified as a pseudogene. The CDR3 has 9 amino acids. In nucleotides, the CDR3 is TGTGCCGCGGGGATACCCCTCCACTTT. Translating gives CAAGIPLHF.

The chain joins TRBV29-1 to TRBJ1-5; D remains unclear. Trimming took 0 bases from V and 4 from J, leaving 10 bases between them. CDR1 and CDR2 (germline): SQVTM, ANQGSEA. The CDR3 has 14 amino acids. CDR3 loop: CSVEDGGFNQPQHF. CDR3 DNA sequence: TGCAGCGTTGAAGATGGAGGGTTTAATCAGCCCCAGCATTTT.

J is TRBJ1-1 and V is TRBV27; D unresolved. This CDR3 has 13 residues. V lost 1 base, J lost 1 base, and 4 bases lay in between. Germline CDR1 and CDR2: MNHEY and SMNVEV (reference sequence). The CDR3 DNA reads as TGTGCCAGCAGTTTATTCAGGAACACTGAAGCTTTCTTT. It codes for CASSLFRNTEAFF.

This sequence joins TRBV4-1 and TRBJ1-4; the D is unclear. Trimming removed 0 bases from V and 8 bases from J, with 10 bases in between. Germline V lookup: CDR1 MGHRA, CDR2 YSYEKL. The CDR3 covers 14 residues. CDR3 amino acids: CASSQDSVTEKLFF. CDR3 DNA: TGCGCCAGCAGCCAAGATTCCGTCACGGAAAAACTGTTTTTT.

V gene TRBV6-5 combines with J gene TRBJ2-5; a weak D match, TRBD2 (5 bases). The CDR3 contains 14 residues. Germline V gives CDR1 MNHEY, CDR2 SVGAGI. Trimming pared 6 bases from V and 1 base from J, leaving 12 bases between. CDR3 region: CASSAIGGQETQYF. The CDR3, as DNA: TGTGCCAGCAGCGCGATTGGAGGCCAAGAGACCCAGTACTTC.

The chain combines TRBV5-1 with TRBJ2-2; weak D call: TRBD2 (5 bases). The germline V and J ends were trimmed by 3 bases and 6 bases, with 9 bases remaining between them. The germline V gene has CDR1 SGHRS and CDR2 YFSETQ. The CDR3 has 13 amino acids. Here the CDR3 reads CASSSPGAGELFF. In DNA, the CDR3 is TGCGCCAGCAGCTCGCCCGGGGCCGGGGAGCTGTTTTTT.

The chain recombines TRBV13 with TRBJ2-7; 7 nucleotides match TRBD2. CDR1 and CDR2 (germline): PRHDT, FYEKMQ (reference sequence). The CDR3 loop spans 14 amino acids. Trimming at V came to 0 bases and at J to 5 bases, leaving 4 bases not matched to a gene. The CDR3, as DNA: TGTGCCAGCAGCTTAGGCGGGAGGTCTAACGAGCAGTACTTC. Translating it yields CASSLGGRSNEQYF.

This clone occurred once. The CDR3 bases are TGTGCCAGCAGCCCAGGGGGCTTCTACGAGCAGTACTTC. Protein sequence: CASSPGGFYEQYF. The chain employs TRBV4-2 and TRBJ2-7; 8 bases are a match to TRBD1. The germline gives CDR1 LGHNA, CDR2 YNFKEQ. The length of the CDR3 is 13 residues. The trim removed 4 bases at V and 3 bases at J, leaving 2 bases unmatched.

The rearrangement uses TRBV30 and TRBJ1-1, with 11 positions matching TRBD1. Germline V lookup: CDR1 GTSNPN, CDR2 SVGIG (reference sequence). The J segment lost 3 bases and the V segment lost 0 bases, leaving 3 bases of the junction unmatched. The CDR3 is 15 amino acids. The CDR3 coding sequence is TGTGCCTGGAGTGTCTCGGGACAGGGGGACACTGAAGCTTTCTTT. Its protein product is CAWSVSGQGDTEAFF.

The rearrangement links TRBV5-1 to TRBJ2-1; D call uncertain. The germline V and J ends were trimmed by 4 bases and 0 bases, with 14 bases remaining between them. CDR3 length: 16 amino acids. CDR1 is SGHRS and CDR2 is YFSETQ in the germline V gene. The CDR3 DNA follows: TGCGCCAGCAGCCATAGGGCGCAGAGCTCCTACAATGAGCAGTTCTTC. Translating it yields CASSHRAQSSYNEQFF.

The chain couples TRBV9 to TRBJ2-7; 8 bases align to TRBD2. After removal of 4 bases from V and 5 bases from J, the junction contained 5 bases not matched to a gene. The CDR3 is 13 amino acids. Per the germline V gene, CDR1 is SGDLS and CDR2 is YYNGEE. CDR3 sequence reads: CASSPYGGDEQYF. The CDR3 region has the DNA TGTGCCAGCAGCCCCTACGGGGGGGACGAGCAGTACTTC.

This chain links TRBV4-2 with TRBJ1-2; maybe TRBD1 (5 bases). From germline, CDR1 is LGHNA and CDR2 YNFKEQ. The CDR3 has 15 amino acids. Trimming pared 0 bases from V and 3 bases from J, leaving 11 bases between. The CDR3 region is CASSQDARADYGYTF. CDR3 nucleotides: TGTGCCAGCAGCCAAGATGCCAGGGCAGACTATGGCTACACCTTC.

V and J are TRBV4-1 and TRBJ2-7; TRBD2 matches at 10 bases. Germline V gene data show CDR1 as MGHRA and CDR2 as YSYEKL. The CDR3 extends over 16 amino acids. V lost 1 base to trimming and J lost 3 bases; unmatched junction nucleotides: 6. CDR3 loop: CASSQVRTSGSYEQYF. CDR3 DNA sequence: TGCGCCAGCAGCCAAGTTAGGACTAGCGGAAGCTACGAGCAGTACTTC.